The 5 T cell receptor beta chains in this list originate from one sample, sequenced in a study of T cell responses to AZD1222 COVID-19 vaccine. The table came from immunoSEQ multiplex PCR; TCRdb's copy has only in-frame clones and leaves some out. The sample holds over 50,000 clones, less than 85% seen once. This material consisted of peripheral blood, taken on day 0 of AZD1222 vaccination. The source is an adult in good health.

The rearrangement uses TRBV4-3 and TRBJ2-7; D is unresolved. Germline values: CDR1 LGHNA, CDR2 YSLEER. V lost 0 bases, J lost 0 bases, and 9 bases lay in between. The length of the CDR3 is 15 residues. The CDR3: CASSQESRSSYEQYF. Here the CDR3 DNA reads TGCGCCAGCAGCCAAGAATCCAGGAGCTCCTACGAGCAGTACTTC.

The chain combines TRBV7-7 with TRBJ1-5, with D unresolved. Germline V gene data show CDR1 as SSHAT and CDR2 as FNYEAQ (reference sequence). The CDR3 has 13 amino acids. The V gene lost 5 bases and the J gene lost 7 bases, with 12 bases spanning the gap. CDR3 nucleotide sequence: TGTGCCAGCAGCCAAGATAGAGGGCAGCCCCAGCATTTT. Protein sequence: CASSQDRGQPQHF.

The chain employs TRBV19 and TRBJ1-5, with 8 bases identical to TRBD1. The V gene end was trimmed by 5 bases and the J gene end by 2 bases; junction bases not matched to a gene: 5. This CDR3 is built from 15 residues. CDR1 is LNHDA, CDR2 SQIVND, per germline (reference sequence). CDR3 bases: TGTGCCAGTAGTGTCCCGACAGGGGGCAATCAGCCCCAGCATTTT. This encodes CASSVPTGGNQPQHF.

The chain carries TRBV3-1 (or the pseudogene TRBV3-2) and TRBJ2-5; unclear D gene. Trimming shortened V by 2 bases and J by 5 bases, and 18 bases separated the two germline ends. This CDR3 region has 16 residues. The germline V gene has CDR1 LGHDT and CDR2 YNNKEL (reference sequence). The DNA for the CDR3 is TGTGCCAGCAGCCAATCACCCGTGAGAAAGACGGAGACCCAGTACTTC. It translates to CASSQSPVRKTETQYF.

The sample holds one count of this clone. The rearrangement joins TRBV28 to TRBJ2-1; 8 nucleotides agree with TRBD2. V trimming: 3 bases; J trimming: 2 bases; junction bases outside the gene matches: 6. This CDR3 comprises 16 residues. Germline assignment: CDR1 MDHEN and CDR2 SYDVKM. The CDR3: CASSFTGAGAYNEQFF. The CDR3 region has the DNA TGTGCCAGCAGTTTCACGGGAGCGGGAGCCTACAATGAGCAGTTCTTC.